This TCR beta chain was profiled in a study of human T cells and chemical hapten exposure. About the study: Slight volume differences across pooled libraries mainly accounted for varying per-sample TCR yields. Study-wide results and limits: No shift was seen in TCRs above 1 in 1000 frequency with DPC sensitization.

There are a few counts of this clonotype. Its cognate antigen is unknown. The library gave individual cDNA molecules unique molecular identifiers. In the original workflow: A typical sample had around 96,000 TCRs, with about 23,224 to 700,000 overall. A single record per CDR3 protein comes from TCRdb applying MiXCR to the RACE reads. The V and J calls, along with clone size, are taken from TCRdb and not from the paper's own processing. The data contain roughly 100,000 distinct CDR3 sequences, approximately 8.2% of them singletons. V shed 0 bases and J 6 bases; nucleotides not matched to a gene: 6. The CDR3 consists of 16 residues. CDR1 and CDR2 (germline): SGHNT, YYREEE (reference sequence). Time point indicated: healthy volunteer bleed at 2 weeks. Whole blood that had not been fractionated was the source of extracted total RNA.

The rearrangement links TRBV5-4 to TRBJ1-6; 7 bases agree with TRBD1. The sample consisted of whole blood. This receptor was obtained from a female donor in good health. Some clones in this sample may be carry-over from other donors' samples. As DNA, the CDR3 is TGTGCCAGCAGCTTGGGGGGCAACAGGGGTAATTCACCCCTCCACTTT. Protein: CASSLGGNRGNSPLHF.